The source of this T cell receptor (beta chain) is a study of blood T cells in healthy people across ages (dated by TCRdb to the mid-2010s). Context from the whole study: In model experiments, template switching captured roughly one uniquely barcoded TCR beta cDNA molecule for every two T cells. Age-related changes in TCR beta repertoire diversity were measured in the study by deep sequencing normalized with unique cDNA molecular identifiers. The donors were split into four age groups: young (average roughly 15 years), middle-aged (around 37), aged (about 56) and long-lived (over 80). Donors of different ages were randomly distributed across sequencing lanes to avoid experimental bias. For two donors (one aged 18 to 29 and one aged 80 or older), the study analyzed two additional independent replicas of 1 million unique cDNA reads from the same blood draw. Broader findings and caveats from the paper: The long-lived group showed more naive CD4+ T cells, fewer expanded clones and increased TCR diversity than the aged group, suggesting age selection. Conclusive comparison of naive and antigen-experienced compartments was prevented by the profiling of bulk unsorted PBMCs. Estimates of total diversity from one million sequenced T cells were regarded as lower bounds and underestimates. Because donor CMV infection status was unknown, age-related changes in expanded clonotypes were potentially confounded. As age increased, observed TCR beta diversity per million T cells dropped in a roughly linear way, and a significant reduction was already evident by age 40. The percentage of naive T cells measured by flow cytometry correlated strongly with observed TCR beta diversity.

About this clonotype itself: It lacks a known antigen. The junction shows a germline mismatch at one end, possibly a read error.

The roughly 39 donors, aged 6 to 90 years, were systemically healthy Caucasian individuals from Russia. Each donor gave 9.5 to 10 milliliters of peripheral blood, drawn into EDTA-treated Vacutainer tubes. Ficoll-Paque density-gradient centrifugation was used to isolate PBMCs, with at least 6.5 million per sample. Total RNA, at least 5 micrograms per sample, was extracted from PBMCs with Trizol reagent. For every donor, an aliquot of PBMCs went through flow cytometry to measure the percentages of naive CD45RAhigh/CD27high T cells. Receptor amplification or capture employed 5' RACE. The data were produced on an Illumina HiSeq 2500. The second PCR ran for roughly 7 to 12 cycles and used a J-beta primer mix along with a sample-barcoded 5' primer. A template-switch 5' adaptor carrying 12 random nucleotides introduced a unique molecular identifier onto each TCR beta cDNA molecule. Each sample yielded at least 2.5 million CDR3-containing paired-end reads. The Mint cDNA synthesis kit, primed by a TRBC-specific oligonucleotide, was used to synthesize first-strand cDNA from all RNA. All cDNA was treated with uracil-DNA glycosylase and then went through a first 18-cycle PCR with the universal primers M1SS and BC2_uni_R. On the authors' methods: Normalization of each sample was performed by random selection of 1 million high-quality reads, each carrying a distinct molecular identifier. Reads sharing molecular identifiers were discarded rather than binned into consensus sequences. MiTCR, set to a Q25 quality threshold and the strictest error-elimination algorithm, was used for CDR3 identification, clonotype clustering and error correction. Lower-bound total TCR beta diversity was estimated with a nonparametric unseen species model using Euler transformation. The public reads were run again by TCRdb, first through fastp at Q25 and then through MiXCR, and only productive beta chains were kept. Entries are consolidated by CDR3 protein sequence, retaining the most common genes and DNA. The V and J calls come from TCRdb's annotation, not from the publication. For this sample there are about 590,000 distinct CDR3 sequences; 25% to 35% appear just once. The ten biggest clones cover 15% to 18% of the sample.

The CDR3 numbers 17 residues from cysteine through phenylalanine. Only the CDR3 DNA is retained, 51 bases long and in frame from the first base. Via the germline V gene, CDR1 is MRHNA and CDR2 SNTAGT. The clonotype was recovered from a woman aged 80 or over in good health. The sample comprised blood. The chain was built from TRBV6-4 and TRBJ1-5; a tentative D match to TRBD1 spans 6 bases. The DNA reads as follows: TGTTCCAGCAGTGATTCGACAGGCAGAAATAGCAATCAGCCCCAGCATTTT. Its amino acids are CSSSDSTGRNSNQPQHF.